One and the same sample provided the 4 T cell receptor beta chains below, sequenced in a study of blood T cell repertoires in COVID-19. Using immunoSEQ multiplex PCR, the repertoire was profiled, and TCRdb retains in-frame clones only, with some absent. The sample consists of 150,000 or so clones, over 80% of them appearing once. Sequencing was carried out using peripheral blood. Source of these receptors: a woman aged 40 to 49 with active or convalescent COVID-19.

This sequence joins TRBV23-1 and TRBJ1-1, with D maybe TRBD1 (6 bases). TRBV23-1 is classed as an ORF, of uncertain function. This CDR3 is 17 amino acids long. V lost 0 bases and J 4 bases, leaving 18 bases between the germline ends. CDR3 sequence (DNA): TGCGCCAGCAGTCAATCCTCCCGGGGGGCGAGGGGCACTGAAGCTTTCTTT. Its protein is CASSQSSRGARGTEAFF.

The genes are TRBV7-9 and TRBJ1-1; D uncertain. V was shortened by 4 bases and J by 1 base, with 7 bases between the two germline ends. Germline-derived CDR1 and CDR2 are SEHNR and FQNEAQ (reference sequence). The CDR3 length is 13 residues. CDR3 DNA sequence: TGTGCCAGCAGCTCGTCCTCGAACACTGAAGCTTTCTTT. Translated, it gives CASSSSSNTEAFF. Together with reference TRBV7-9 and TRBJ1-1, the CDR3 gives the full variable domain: DTGVSQNPRHKITKRGQNVTFRCDPISEHNRLYWYRQTLGQGPEFLTYFQNEAQLEKSRLLSDRFSAERPKGSFSTLEIQRTEQGDSAMYLCASSSSSNTEAFFGQGTRLTVV.

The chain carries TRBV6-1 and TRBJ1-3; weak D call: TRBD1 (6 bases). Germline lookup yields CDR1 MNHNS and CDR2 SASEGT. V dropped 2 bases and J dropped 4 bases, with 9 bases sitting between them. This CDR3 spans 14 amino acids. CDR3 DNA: TGTGCCAGCAGTGAAACAGGGCGCGGAAACACCATATATTTT. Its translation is CASSETGRGNTIYF.

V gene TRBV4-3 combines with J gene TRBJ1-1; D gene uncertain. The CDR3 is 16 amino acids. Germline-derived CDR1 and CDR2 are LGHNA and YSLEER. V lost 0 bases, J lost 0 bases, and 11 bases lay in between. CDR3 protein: CASSQDYGVLNTEAFF. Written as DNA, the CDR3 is TGCGCCAGCAGCCAAGATTACGGGGTTCTGAACACTGAAGCTTTCTTT.